One and the same sample provided the 3 T cell receptor beta chains below, sequenced in a study of blood T cells in healthy people across ages (dated by TCRdb to 2013 to 2016). The library was produced with 5' RACE. Instrument on record: Illumina HiSeq 2500. The second PCR ran for roughly 7 to 11 cycles and used a J-beta primer mix along with a sample-barcoded 5' primer. TCRdb reprocessed the public reads (quality trimming at Q25 with fastp, clone calling with MiXCR) and kept in-frame beta chains. One record per CDR3 amino acid sequence lists the most common genes and DNA. This sample lists more than 1.4 million distinct CDR3 sequences; approximately 38% were detected once. The ten largest clonotypes hold 7.9% of the sample. The sample consisted of blood. These receptors originate from a woman between 18 and 30 years old in good health.

This rearrangement joins TRBV6-1 to TRBJ1-4, with D maybe TRBD1 (6 bases). There are 15 residues in the CDR3. Germline CDR1 MNHNS, CDR2 SASEGT. V was clipped by 4 bases and J by 5 bases, with 14 bases between them. The CDR3 DNA reads TGTGCCAGCAGTGCGTTGGGGGGCGCGAATGAAAAACTGTTTTTT. Translating it yields CASSALGGANEKLFF.

V and J are TRBV10-3 and TRBJ1-2, with D perhaps TRBD1 (5 bases). Per germline, CDR1 ENHRY and CDR2 SYGVKD. Between the trimmed V and J ends, which lost 10 bases and 5 bases, there was a span of 17 bases. The CDR3 is 13 amino acids. CDR3 nucleotide sequence: TGTGCCACCAACTCGGACATAAAATATGGCTACACCTTC. The encoded protein is CATNSDIKYGYTF.

The genes are TRBV29-1 and TRBJ2-2; 12 nucleotides agree with TRBD1. This CDR3 is built from 15 residues. The germline gives CDR1 SQVTM, CDR2 ANQGSEA. The CDR3 here is CNTSGTGGNTGELFF. CDR3 DNA sequence: TGCAACACATCCGGGACAGGGGGCAACACCGGGGAGCTGTTTTTT.